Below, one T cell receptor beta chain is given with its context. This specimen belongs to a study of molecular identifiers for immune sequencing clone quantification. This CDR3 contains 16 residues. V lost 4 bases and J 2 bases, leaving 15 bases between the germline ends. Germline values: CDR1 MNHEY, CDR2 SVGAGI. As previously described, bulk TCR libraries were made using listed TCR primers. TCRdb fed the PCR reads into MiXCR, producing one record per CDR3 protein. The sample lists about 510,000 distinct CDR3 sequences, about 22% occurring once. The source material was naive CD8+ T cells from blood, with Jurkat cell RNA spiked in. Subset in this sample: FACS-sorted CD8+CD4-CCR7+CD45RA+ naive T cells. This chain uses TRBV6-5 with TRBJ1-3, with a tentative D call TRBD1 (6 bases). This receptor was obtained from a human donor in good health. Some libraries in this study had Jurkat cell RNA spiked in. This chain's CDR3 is CASSFEPGTTGNTIYF. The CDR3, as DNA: TGTGCCAGCAGTTTTGAGCCCGGGACAACTGGAAACACCATATATTTT.